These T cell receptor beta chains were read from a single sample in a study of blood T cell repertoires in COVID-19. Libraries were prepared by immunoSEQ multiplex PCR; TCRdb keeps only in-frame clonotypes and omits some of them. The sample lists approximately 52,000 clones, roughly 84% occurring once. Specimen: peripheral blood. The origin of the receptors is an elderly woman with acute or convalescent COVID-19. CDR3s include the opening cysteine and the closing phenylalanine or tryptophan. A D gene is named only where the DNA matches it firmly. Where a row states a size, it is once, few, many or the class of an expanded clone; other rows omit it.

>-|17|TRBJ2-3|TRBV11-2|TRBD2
CASSLGDWGGGTDTQYF
TGTGCCAGCAGCTTAGGGGATTGGGGCGGGGGGACAGATACGCAGTATTTT
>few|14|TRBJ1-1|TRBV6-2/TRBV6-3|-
CASSYTILTTEAFF
TGTGCCAGCAGTTATACCATTCTAACCACTGAAGCTTTCTTT
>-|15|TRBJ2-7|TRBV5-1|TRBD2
CASSPRTSANYEQYF
TGCGCCAGCAGCCCCAGGACTAGCGCAAACTACGAGCAGTACTTC
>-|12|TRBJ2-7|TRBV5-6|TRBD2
CASSREAYEQYF
TGTGCCAGCAGTCGGGAGGCCTACGAGCAGTACTTC
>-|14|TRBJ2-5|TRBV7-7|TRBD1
CASSLIQGQETQYF
TGTGCTAGCAGCTTAATACAGGGGCAAGAGACCCAGTACTTC
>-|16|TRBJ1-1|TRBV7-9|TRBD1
CASSLGTGVGNTEAFF
TGTGCCAGCAGCTTGGGGACAGGGGTTGGGAACACTGAAGCTTTCTTT
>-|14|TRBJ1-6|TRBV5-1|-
CASSLEGGNSPLHF
TGCGCCAGCAGCTTGGAGGGAGGGAATTCACCCCTCCACTTT
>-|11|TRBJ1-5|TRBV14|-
CASSQGGRKHF
TGTGCCAGCAGCCAGGGGGGGCGGAAACATTTT
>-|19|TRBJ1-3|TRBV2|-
CASSASRLDSPSSGNTIYF
TGTGCCAGCAGCGCGTCTCGTCTGGACAGCCCGAGCTCTGGAAACACCATATATTTT
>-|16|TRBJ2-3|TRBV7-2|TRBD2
CASSLGLAEVTDTQYF
TGTGCCAGCAGCTTAGGACTAGCGGAGGTCACAGATACGCAGTATTTT
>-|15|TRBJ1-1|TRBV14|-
CASSQIGQPHTEAFF
TGTGCCAGCAGCCAAATCGGACAGCCCCACACTGAAGCTTTCTTT
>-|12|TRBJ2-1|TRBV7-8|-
CASSLGEDEQFF
TGTGCCAGCAGCTTAGGGGAGGATGAGCAGTTCTTC
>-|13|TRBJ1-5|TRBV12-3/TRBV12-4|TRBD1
CASSGTGNQPQHF
TGTGCCAGCAGCGGGACAGGCAATCAGCCCCAGCATTTT
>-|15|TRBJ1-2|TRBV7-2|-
CASSSSGGTLYGYTF
TGTGCCAGCAGCTCAAGCGGGGGGACCCTCTATGGCTACACCTTC
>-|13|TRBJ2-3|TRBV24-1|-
CATSDSSTDTQYF
TGTGCCACCAGTGATTCCTCGACAGATACGCAGTATTTT
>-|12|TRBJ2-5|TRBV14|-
CASSPRGGAQYF
TGTGCCAGCAGCCCGAGAGGGGGGGCCCAGTACTTC
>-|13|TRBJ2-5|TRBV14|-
CASSRGLQETQYF
TGTGCCAGCAGCCGAGGACTGCAAGAGACCCAGTACTTC
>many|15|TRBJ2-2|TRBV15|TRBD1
CATSGSQGDNGELFF
TGTGCCACCAGCGGATCACAGGGGGATAACGGGGAGCTGTTTTTT
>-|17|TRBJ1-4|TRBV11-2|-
CASSDYPGRATNEKLFF
TGTGCCAGCAGCGATTACCCTGGGAGAGCAACTAATGAAAAACTGTTTTTT
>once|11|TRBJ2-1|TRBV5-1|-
CASRRGNEQFF
TGCGCCAGCAGGAGGGGGAATGAGCAGTTCTTC
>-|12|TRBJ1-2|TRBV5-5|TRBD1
CASSRQGAGYTF
TGTGCCAGCAGCAGACAGGGGGCTGGCTACACCTTC
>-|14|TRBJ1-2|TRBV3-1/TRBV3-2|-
CASSQELQGYGYTF
TGTGCCAGCAGCCAAGAACTCCAGGGCTATGGCTACACCTTC
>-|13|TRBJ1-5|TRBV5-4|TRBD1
CASSFDRDQPQHF
TGTGCCAGCAGCTTCGACAGGGATCAGCCCCAGCATTTT
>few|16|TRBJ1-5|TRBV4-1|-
CASSQDGGIGNQPQHF
TGCGCCAGCAGCCAAGATGGGGGGATCGGCAATCAGCCCCAGCATTTT
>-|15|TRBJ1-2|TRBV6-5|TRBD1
CASSYQGQGAVGYTF
TGTGCCAGCAGTTATCAGGGACAGGGGGCTGTAGGCTACACCTTC
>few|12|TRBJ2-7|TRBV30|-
CAWKGGSYEQYF
TGTGCCTGGAAAGGGGGCTCCTACGAGCAGTACTTC
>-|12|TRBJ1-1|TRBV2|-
CASKGMNTEAFF
TGTGCCAGCAAGGGGATGAACACTGAAGCTTTCTTT
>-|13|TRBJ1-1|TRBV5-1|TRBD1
CASSWDRNTEAFF
TGCGCCAGCAGCTGGGACAGGAACACTGAAGCTTTCTTT
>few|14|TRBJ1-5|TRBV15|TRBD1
CATRPQGANQPQHF
TGTGCCACCAGGCCACAGGGGGCCAATCAGCCCCAGCATTTT
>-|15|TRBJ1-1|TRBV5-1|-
CATRGTISMNTEAFF
TGCGCCACCCGAGGGACAATATCCATGAACACTGAAGCTTTCTTT
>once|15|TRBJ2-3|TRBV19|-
CASSDQGVRTDTQYF
TGTGCCAGTAGCGACCAGGGCGTTAGGACAGATACGCAGTATTTT
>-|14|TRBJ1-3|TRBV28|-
CASSLTVSGNTIYF
TGTGCCAGCAGTTTAACGGTCTCTGGAAACACCATATATTTT
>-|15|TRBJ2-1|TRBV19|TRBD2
CASSLSGGYYNEQFF
TGTGCCAGTAGCCTCAGCGGGGGGTACTACAATGAGCAGTTCTTC
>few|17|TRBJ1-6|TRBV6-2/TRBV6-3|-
CASSYPPRTAYNSPLHF
TGTGCCAGCAGTTACCCTCCCAGGACAGCTTATAATTCACCCCTCCACTTT
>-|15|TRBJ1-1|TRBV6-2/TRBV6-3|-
CASSFWRTMNTEAFF
TGTGCCAGCAGTTTTTGGCGGACAATGAACACTGAAGCTTTCTTT
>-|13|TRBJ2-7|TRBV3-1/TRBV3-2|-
CASSLEGVGEQYF
TGTGCCAGCAGCCTTGAGGGGGTGGGGGAGCAGTACTTC
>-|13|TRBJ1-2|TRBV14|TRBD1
CASSLRDRSGYTF
TGTGCCAGCAGCCTCCGGGACAGGTCCGGCTACACCTTC
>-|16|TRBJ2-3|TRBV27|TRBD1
CASSLTGQGRFDTQYF
TGTGCCAGCAGTTTGACCGGACAGGGTCGGTTTGATACGCAGTATTTT
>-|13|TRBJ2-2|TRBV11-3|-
CASSPQRGGELFF
TGTGCCAGCAGCCCTCAAAGGGGGGGGGAGCTGTTTTTT
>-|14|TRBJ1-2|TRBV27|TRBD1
CASSSRDRIYGYTF
TGTGCCAGCAGTTCCCGGGACAGGATCTATGGCTACACCTTC
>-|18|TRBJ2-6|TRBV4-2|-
CASSRLTTSNSGANVLTF
TGTGCCAGCAGCCGCTTGACGACATCAAACTCTGGGGCCAACGTCCTGACTTTC
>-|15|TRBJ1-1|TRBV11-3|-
CASSFLTGANTEAFF
TGTGCCAGCAGCTTCCTAACAGGAGCTAACACTGAAGCTTTCTTT
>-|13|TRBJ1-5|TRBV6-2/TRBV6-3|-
CASSYPNNQPQHF
TGTGCCAGCAGTTACCCAAATAATCAGCCCCAGCATTTT
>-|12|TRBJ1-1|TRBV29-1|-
CSVGRGNTEAFF
TGCAGCGTGGGGAGGGGGAACACTGAAGCTTTCTTT
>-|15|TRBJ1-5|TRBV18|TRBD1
CASSGGQAINQPQHF
TGTGCCAGCTCGGGCGGACAGGCTATCAATCAGCCCCAGCATTTT
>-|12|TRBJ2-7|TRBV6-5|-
CASSSPSYEQYF
TGTGCCAGCAGTTCTCCCAGCTACGAGCAGTACTTC